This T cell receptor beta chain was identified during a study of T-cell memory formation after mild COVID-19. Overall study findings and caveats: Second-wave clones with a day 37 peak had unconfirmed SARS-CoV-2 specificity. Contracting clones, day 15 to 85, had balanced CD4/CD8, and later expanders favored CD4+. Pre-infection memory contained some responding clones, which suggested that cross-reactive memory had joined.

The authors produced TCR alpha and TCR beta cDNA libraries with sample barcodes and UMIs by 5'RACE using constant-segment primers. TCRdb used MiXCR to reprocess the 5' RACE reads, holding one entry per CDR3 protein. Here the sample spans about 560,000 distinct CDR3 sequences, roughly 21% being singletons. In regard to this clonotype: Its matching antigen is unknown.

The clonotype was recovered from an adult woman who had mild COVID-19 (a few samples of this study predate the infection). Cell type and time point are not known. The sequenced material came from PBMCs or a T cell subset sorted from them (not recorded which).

The CDR3 is CSASLPGQVSQPQHF. DNA for the CDR3: TGCAGTGCTTCCCTTCCGGGACAGGTTAGTCAGCCCCAGCATTTT. The chain has TRBV20-1 and TRBJ1-5, with 8 bases fitting TRBD1. After removal of 5 bases from V and 6 bases from J, the junction contained 12 bases not matched to a gene. Germline V gene sequence: CDR1 DFQATT, CDR2 SNEGSKA (reference sequence). There are 15 residues in the CDR3.